This T cell receptor beta chain was observed in a study of vaccination and CD4 T cells after COVID-19. Looking at the study overall: The study drew post-COVID samples a median about 95 days after diagnosis (range 35 to 161).

The Oncomine TCR Beta short-read assay sequenced DNA from cultured CD4+ T cells. Each CDR3 protein gets one entry after TCRdb re-called the PCR reads with MiXCR. Among 18,000 or so distinct CDR3 sequences, approximately 42% were seen once, and the ten largest hold about 26%. About this clonotype: Its antigen is unidentified.

This sample's treatment: roughly nine-day PBMC culture with coronavirus spike peptide pools or control peptides (ViraFEST assay). The CDR3 has 13 amino acids. Germline V lookup: CDR1 LNHDA, CDR2 SQIVND (reference sequence). V dropped 4 bases and J dropped 5 bases, with 11 bases sitting between them. The chain uses TRBV19 and TRBJ2-5; D is unresolved. The receptor comes from a human donor who received a COVID-19 vaccine. Sequenced here: CD4+ T cells from blood, cultured in vitro, sampled before SARS-CoV-2 vaccination. CDR3 in DNA: TGTGCCAGTAGTAGGCAGGCTGGGGAGACCCAGTACTTC. This encodes CASSRQAGETQYF.